Listed below are T cell receptor beta chains from one sample, sequenced in a study of blood T cell repertoires in COVID-19. The method was immunoSEQ multiplex PCR; TCRdb's version includes in-frame clones alone and lacks a portion of them. The sample yields some 240,000 clones, 84% seen once. The sequenced sample consisted of peripheral blood. The receptors stem from a woman between 40 and 50 years old who had recovered from COVID-19. Each CDR3 is given with its conserved first and last residue. D genes are given only for firm matches. For some rows the clone size is stated as once, few or many, or as a class when expanded; others skip it.

>TRBV28|TRBD1|TRBJ2-2|NA
CASSTASFGQGNTGELFF
TGTGCCAGCAGCACCGCCTCGTTTGGACAGGGGAACACCGGGGAGCTGTTTTTT
>TRBV29-1|NA|TRBJ2-7|NA
CSVVNSESYEQYF
TGCAGCGTAGTGAACAGTGAATCCTACGAGCAGTACTTC
>TRBV6-5|NA|TRBJ1-1|NA
CASSYFRAGTEAFF
TGTGCCAGCAGTTACTTCAGGGCTGGCACTGAAGCTTTCTTT
>TRBV5-5|NA|TRBJ1-1|NA
CASSLVAFGGRENTEAFF
TGTGCCAGCAGCTTGGTGGCCTTTGGGGGCAGAGAGAACACTGAAGCTTTCTTT
>TRBV10-3|NA|TRBJ2-5|NA
CAISEPGETQYF
TGTGCCATCAGTGAACCAGGGGAGACCCAGTACTTC
>TRBV6-5|NA|TRBJ1-5|NA
CASQLQDSNQPQHF
TGTGCCAGTCAGTTACAGGATAGCAATCAGCCCCAGCATTTT
>TRBV27|NA|TRBJ1-2|NA
CASSLKGGYGYTF
TGTGCCAGCAGTTTAAAAGGGGGCTATGGCTACACCTTC
>TRBV5-5|NA|TRBJ1-4|NA
CASSLGWGHLNEKLFF
TGTGCCAGCAGCTTGGGTTGGGGACACCTTAATGAAAAACTGTTTTTT
>TRBV30|TRBD1|TRBJ2-1|NA
CAWSVLRGNRGSSYNEQFF
TGTGCCTGGAGTGTCTTAAGGGGCAACAGGGGAAGCTCCTACAATGAGCAGTTCTTC
>TRBV28|TRBD1|TRBJ1-5|NA
CASSWRQGNSNQPQHF
TGTGCCAGCAGTTGGCGACAGGGGAATAGCAATCAGCCCCAGCATTTT
>TRBV4-1|NA|TRBJ1-4|NA
CASSQDFTGRREKLFF
TGCGCCAGCAGCCAAGATTTTACAGGGCGAAGAGAAAAACTGTTTTTT
>TRBV27|NA|TRBJ1-4|NA
CASSLPATNEKLFF
TGTGCCAGCAGTTTACCTGCAACTAATGAAAAACTGTTTTTT
>TRBV28|TRBD1|TRBJ1-5|NA
CASSPGTGGNQPQHF
TGTGCCAGCAGCCCGGGGACAGGAGGCAATCAGCCCCAGCATTTT
>TRBV10-3|NA|TRBJ1-2|NA
CAISEGGNGYTF
TGTGCCATCAGTGAGGGAGGGAATGGCTACACCTTC
>TRBV5-1|TRBD2|TRBJ2-3|NA
CASSLDPSGGVRYTDTQYF
TGCGCCAGCAGCTTGGATCCTAGCGGGGGGGTCAGATACACAGATACGCAGTATTTT
>TRBV28|TRBD1|TRBJ1-1|NA
CASSLYGTGENTEAFF
TGTGCCAGCAGTTTGTATGGGACAGGAGAAAACACTGAAGCTTTCTTT
>TRBV20-1|NA|TRBJ2-5|NA
CSASGAPKLNQETQYF
TGCAGTGCTAGTGGGGCGCCAAAGCTAAACCAAGAGACCCAGTACTTC
>TRBV24-1|NA|TRBJ1-2|once
CATSDFSRGGYTF
TGTGCCACCAGTGATTTCTCCCGGGGTGGCTACACCTTC
>TRBV7-9|NA|TRBJ1-1|NA
CASSPAGFTEAFF
TGTGCCAGCAGCCCGGCAGGGTTCACTGAAGCTTTCTTT
>TRBV5-1|TRBD1|TRBJ2-2|NA
CASSAQGTGELFF
TGCGCCAGCAGCGCACAGGGGACCGGGGAGCTGTTTTTT
>TRBV30|NA|TRBJ2-7|NA
CAWTIGSYEQYF
TGTGCCTGGACGATCGGGTCCTACGAGCAGTACTTC
>TRBV29-1|NA|TRBJ2-5|NA
CSVEHRRRETQYF
TGCAGCGTGGAACATAGGAGACGGGAGACCCAGTACTTC
>TRBV6-2/TRBV6-3|NA|TRBJ2-7|NA
CASSYLALSLSYEQYF
TGTGCCAGCAGTTACCTCGCCTTGAGTCTCTCCTACGAGCAGTACTTC
>TRBV2|NA|TRBJ1-5|NA
CASSERADPQHF
TGTGCCAGCAGTGAGCGGGCGGATCCCCAGCATTTT
>TRBV24-1|TRBD2|TRBJ2-1|once
CATSETSGGWNNEQFF
TGTGCCACCAGTGAGACTAGCGGGGGGTGGAACAATGAGCAGTTCTTC
>TRBV6-5|NA|TRBJ1-6|NA
CASSSTGWSYNSPLHF
TGTGCCAGCAGTTCCACGGGATGGTCCTATAATTCACCCCTCCACTTT
>TRBV27|TRBD1|TRBJ1-1|NA
CASSSRDRVEAFF
TGTGCCAGCAGTTCCCGGGACAGGGTCGAAGCTTTCTTT
>TRBV11-2|NA|TRBJ1-1|NA
CASSLSKPGAFF
TGTGCCAGCAGCTTAAGCAAACCGGGAGCTTTCTTT